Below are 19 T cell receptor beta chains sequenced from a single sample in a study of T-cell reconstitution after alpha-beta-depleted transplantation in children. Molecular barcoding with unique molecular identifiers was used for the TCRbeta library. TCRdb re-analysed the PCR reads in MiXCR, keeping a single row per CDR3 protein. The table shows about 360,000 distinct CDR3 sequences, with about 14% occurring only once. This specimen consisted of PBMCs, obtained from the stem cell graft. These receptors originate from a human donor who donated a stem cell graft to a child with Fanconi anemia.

DNA for the CDR3: TGTGCCAGCAGCTTGCGGAGCGGCGGCGAGCAGTTCTTC. Amino acids: CASSLRSGGEQFF. The chain employs TRBV5-6 and TRBJ2-1, with D possibly being TRBD2 (5 bases). This CDR3 is built from 13 residues. CDR1 is SGHDT and CDR2 is YYEEEE in the germline V gene. Deletions cut 1 base from V and 10 bases from J, with 12 bases between.

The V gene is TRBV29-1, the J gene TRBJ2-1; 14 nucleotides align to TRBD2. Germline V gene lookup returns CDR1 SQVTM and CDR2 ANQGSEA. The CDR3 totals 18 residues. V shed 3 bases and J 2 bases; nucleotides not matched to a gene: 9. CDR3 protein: CSVDGLAGGLSPYNEQFF. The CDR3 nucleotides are TGCAGCGTTGACGGACTAGCGGGGGGCCTAAGTCCCTACAATGAGCAGTTCTTC.

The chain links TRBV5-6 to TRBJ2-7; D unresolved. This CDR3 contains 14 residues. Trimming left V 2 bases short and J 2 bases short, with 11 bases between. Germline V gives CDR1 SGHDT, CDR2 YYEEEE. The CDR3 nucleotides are TGTGCCAGCAGCTTAAGTCTTCAACCCTACGAGCAGTACTTC. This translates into CASSLSLQPYEQYF.

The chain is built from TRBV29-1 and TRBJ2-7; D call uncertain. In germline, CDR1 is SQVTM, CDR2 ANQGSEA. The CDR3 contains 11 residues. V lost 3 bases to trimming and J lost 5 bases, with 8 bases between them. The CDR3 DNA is TGCAGCGTTGATGGGGTAGACGAGCAGTACTTC. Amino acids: CSVDGVDEQYF.

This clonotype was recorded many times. CDR3 amino acids: CASSLTGWNEKLFF. As DNA, the CDR3 is TGTGCCAGCAGTTTAACAGGTTGGAACGAAAAACTGTTTTTT. The chain links TRBV28 to TRBJ1-4; possible D gene TRBD1, 5 bases. CDR3 length: 14 amino acids. The V gene lost 2 bases and the J gene lost 8 bases, with 12 bases spanning the gap. Germline values: CDR1 MDHEN, CDR2 SYDVKM.

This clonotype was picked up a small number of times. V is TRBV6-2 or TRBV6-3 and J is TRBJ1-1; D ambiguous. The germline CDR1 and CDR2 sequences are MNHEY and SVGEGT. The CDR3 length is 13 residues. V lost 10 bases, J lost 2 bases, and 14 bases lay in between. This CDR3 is CATYPGSNTEAFF. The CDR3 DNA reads TGTGCCACCTACCCAGGATCCAACACTGAAGCTTTCTTT.

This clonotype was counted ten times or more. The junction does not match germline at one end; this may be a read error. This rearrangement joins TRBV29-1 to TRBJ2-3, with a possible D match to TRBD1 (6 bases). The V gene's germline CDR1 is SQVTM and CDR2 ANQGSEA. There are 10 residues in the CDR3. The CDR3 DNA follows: TGCAGCGTTGAAGAAGGGGGACACAGTTTT. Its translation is CSVEEGGHSF.

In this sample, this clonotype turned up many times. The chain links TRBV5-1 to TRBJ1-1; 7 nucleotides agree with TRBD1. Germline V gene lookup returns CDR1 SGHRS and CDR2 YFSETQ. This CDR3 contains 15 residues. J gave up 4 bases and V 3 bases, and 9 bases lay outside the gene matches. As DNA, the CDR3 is TGCGCCAGCAGCTCAGGGGGGGGTTCGAGCACTGAAGCTTTCTTT. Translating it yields CASSSGGGSSTEAFF. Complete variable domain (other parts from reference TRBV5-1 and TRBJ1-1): KAGVTQTPRYLIKTRGQQVTLSCSPISGHRSVSWYQQTPGQGLQFLFEYFSETQRNKGNFPGRFSGRQFSNSRSEMNVSTLELGDSALYLCASSSGGGSSTEAFFGQGTRLTVV.

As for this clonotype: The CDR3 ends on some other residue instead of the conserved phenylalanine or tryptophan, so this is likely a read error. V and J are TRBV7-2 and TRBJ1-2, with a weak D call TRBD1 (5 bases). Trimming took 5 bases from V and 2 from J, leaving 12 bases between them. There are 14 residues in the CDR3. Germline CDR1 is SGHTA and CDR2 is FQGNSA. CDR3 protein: CASSQGRGNYGYTL. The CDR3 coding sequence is TGTGCCAGCAGCCAGGGACGGGGCAACTATGGCTACACCTTG.

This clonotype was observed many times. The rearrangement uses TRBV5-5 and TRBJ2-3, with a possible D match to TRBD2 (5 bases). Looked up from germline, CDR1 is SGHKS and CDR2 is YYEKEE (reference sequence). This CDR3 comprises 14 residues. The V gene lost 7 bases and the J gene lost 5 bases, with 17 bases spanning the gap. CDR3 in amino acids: CASASGMGRDTQYF. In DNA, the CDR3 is TGTGCCAGCGCTTCGGGCATGGGGAGAGATACGCAGTATTTT.

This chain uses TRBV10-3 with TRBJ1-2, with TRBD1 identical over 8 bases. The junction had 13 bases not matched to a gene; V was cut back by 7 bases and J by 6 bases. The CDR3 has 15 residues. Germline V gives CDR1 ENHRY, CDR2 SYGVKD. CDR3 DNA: TGTGCCATCACCGCGGACAGGGCAGTCCTCGATGGCTACACCTTC. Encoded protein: CAITADRAVLDGYTF.

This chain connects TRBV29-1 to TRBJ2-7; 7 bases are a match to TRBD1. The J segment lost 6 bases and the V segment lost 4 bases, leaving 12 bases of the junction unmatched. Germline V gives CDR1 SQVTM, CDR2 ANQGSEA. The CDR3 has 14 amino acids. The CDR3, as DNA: TGCAGCGTTGTAAAGACAGGGAGCACGGCCGAGCAGTACTTC. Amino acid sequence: CSVVKTGSTAEQYF.

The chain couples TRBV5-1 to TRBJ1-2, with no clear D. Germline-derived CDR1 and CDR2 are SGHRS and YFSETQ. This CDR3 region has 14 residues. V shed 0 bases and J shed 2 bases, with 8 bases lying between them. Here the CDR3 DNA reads TGCGCCAGCAGCTTGGCCGTAGGGAACTATGGCTACACCTTC. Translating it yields CASSLAVGNYGYTF. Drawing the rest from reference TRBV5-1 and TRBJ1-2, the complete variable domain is KAGVTQTPRYLIKTRGQQVTLSCSPISGHRSVSWYQQTPGQGLQFLFEYFSETQRNKGNFPGRFSGRQFSNSRSEMNVSTLELGDSALYLCASSLAVGNYGYTFGSGTRLTVV.

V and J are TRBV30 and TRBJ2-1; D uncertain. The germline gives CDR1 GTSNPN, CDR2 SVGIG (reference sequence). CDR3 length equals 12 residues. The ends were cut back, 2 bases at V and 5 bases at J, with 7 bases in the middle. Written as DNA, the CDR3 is TGTGCCTGGAGTCCCTGGGACAATGAGCAGTTCTTC. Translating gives CAWSPWDNEQFF. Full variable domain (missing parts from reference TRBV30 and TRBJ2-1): SQTIHQWPATLVQPVGSPLSLECTVEGTSNPNLYWYRQAAGRGLQLLFYSVGIGQISSEVPQNLSASRPQDRQFILSSKKLLLSDSGFYLCAWSPWDNEQFFGPGTRLTVL.

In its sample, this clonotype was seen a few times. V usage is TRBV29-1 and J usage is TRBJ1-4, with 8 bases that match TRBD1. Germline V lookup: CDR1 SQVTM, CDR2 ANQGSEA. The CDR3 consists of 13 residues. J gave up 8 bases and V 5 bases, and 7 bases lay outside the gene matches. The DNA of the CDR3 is TGCAGCGTTCAACAGGGGGACTACGAAAAACTGTTTTTT. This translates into CSVQQGDYEKLFF.

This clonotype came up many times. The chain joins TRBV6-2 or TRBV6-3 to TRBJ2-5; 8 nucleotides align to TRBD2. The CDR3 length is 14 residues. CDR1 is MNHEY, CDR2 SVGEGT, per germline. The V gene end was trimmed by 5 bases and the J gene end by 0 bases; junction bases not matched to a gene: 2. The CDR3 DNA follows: TGTGCCAGCAGTAGCGGGGGCCACCAAGAGACCCAGTACTTC. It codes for CASSSGGHQETQYF.

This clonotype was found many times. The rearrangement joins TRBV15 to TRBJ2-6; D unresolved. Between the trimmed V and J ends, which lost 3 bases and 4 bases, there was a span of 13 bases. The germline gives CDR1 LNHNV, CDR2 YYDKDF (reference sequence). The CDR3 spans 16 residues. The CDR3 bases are TGTGCCACCAGCAGGAAACATGGATCCGGGGCCAACGTCCTGACTTTC. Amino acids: CATSRKHGSGANVLTF.

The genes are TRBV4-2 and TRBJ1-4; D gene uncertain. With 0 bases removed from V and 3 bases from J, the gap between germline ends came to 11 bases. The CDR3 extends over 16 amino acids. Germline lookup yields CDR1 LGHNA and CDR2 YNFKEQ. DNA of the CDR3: TGTGCCAGCAGCCAAGAACCCACGGGTCCTAATGAAAAACTGTTTTTT. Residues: CASSQEPTGPNEKLFF.

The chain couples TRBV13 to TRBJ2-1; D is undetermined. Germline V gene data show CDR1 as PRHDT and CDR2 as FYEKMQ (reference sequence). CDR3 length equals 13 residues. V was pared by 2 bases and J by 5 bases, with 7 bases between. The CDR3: CASSLSINNEQFF. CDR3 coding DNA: TGTGCCAGCAGCTTAAGTATAAACAATGAGCAGTTCTTC.